This T cell receptor (beta chain) was sequenced during a study of Tregs in tolerant kidney transplant recipients (dated by TCRdb to 2018 to 2020). At the level of the whole study: The transplants used related donors along with nonmyeloablative bone marrow transplantation, and in the human trials mixed chimerism was transient. The study used TCRbeta sequencing to identify donor-specific regulatory T cells before combined kidney and bone marrow transplantation, then tracked those cells after transplant. What the work shows at the level of the full study, not this receptor alone: Expanding Tregs with activated donor B cells appeared to identify the most biologically relevant and donor-specific TCRbeta repertoire. Although technical replication error seemed to be minimal, the question of biological reproducibility was not addressed directly. The study was constrained by small patient numbers, and validation of the findings is required in larger populations and under other immunosuppression protocols. Donor-specific Treg expansion was found to exceed global Treg expansion in tolerant patients, suggesting antigen-driven rather than nonspecific expansion. For some patients the PCR primers changed over time, which made it impossible to compare the samples from those patients at the nucleotide level.

CDR1 DFQATT and CDR2 SNEGSKA were looked up in the germline V gene (reference sequence). From V the trimming removes 4 bases and from J it removes 3 bases, while the gene matches leave 3 bases of the junction unaccounted for. Spanning cysteine to phenylalanine, the CDR3 consists of 13 amino acids. The DNA covers only part of the CDR3, 30 bases in frame from base 1. Genomic DNA was extracted from sorted cells with the QIAGEN DNeasy Blood and Tissue Kit for TCRbeta CDR3 sequencing. High-throughput TCRbeta CDR3 sequencing, which included PCR amplification with bias correction and internal controls, was done commercially through immunoSEQ. As for the authors' bioinformatics: Unique productive TCRbeta sequences were defined by CDR3 nucleotide sequence where primers matched, otherwise by CDR3 amino acid sequence with Vbeta and Jbeta genes. To correct for sorting error, sequences found in more than one sorted population at a frequency ratio of 2:1 or less were discarded, and the remaining shared sequences were assigned to the population with the higher frequency. A sequence was defined as donor-reactive if the sequence was expanded at least 5-fold in CFSE-low cells compared with unstimulated cells and had a frequency of at least 0.01% in CFSE-low cells. Repertoire divergence was quantified by Jensen-Shannon divergence calculated from the top 100 TCRbeta sequences ranked by frequency. For samples with multiple sequencing runs, sorting error was corrected separately for each run before the runs were pooled. The source is immuneACCESS, and TCRdb retained only in-frame sequences with V and J called. Part of the clones is not carried over; for the studies checked, unresolved V genes explain less than half of this, and the remainder is unexplained. For V, J and clone size, that table is used; D and trimming come from the DNA. The sample table holds 30,000 to 35,000 clones. In total, the top ten clones hold 6.5% to 8% of the sample.

The time point tag for this specimen amounts to: blood sample drawn before combined kidney and bone marrow transplant. Thawed PBMCs were FACS-sorted into unstimulated Tregs (CD4+CD25+CD127-), CD4+ non-Tregs (CD4+CD25-), CD4 cells and CD8 cells. The patients were a handful of recipients of combined kidney and bone marrow transplants from the ITN036ST trial, and samples were available only for these trial subjects. Healthy control blood was processed by Ficoll density gradient to PBMCs and cryopreserved; patient PBMCs were collected before and after transplant. On this clone: Its antigen is still unknown. The read ends 3 residues early relative to the CDR3; the germline J gene fills the gap.

This sequence was found in a human donor who received a combined kidney and bone marrow transplant. Specimen: CD8+ T cells from blood, collected before the transplant. Recombination connected TRBV20-1 to TRBJ2-3; TRBD1 lines up with 8 middle nucleotides. The CDR3 is CSATQGATDTQYF. Incomplete CDR3 DNA: TGCAGTGCTACGCAGGGGGCGACAGATACG.